The entry below describes one TCR beta chain. The germline gene is not matched at one end of the junction; a read error may be the cause. This sample was included in a study of shared clonotypes between healthy human individuals. Germline V gives CDR1 MDHEN, CDR2 SYDVKM. The CDR3 loop spans 12 amino acids. HIV-negative, healthy adults without recent acute infections or vaccinations were the donors. The CD4+ fraction was divided into a CD45RA+ naive subset and a CD45RA-negative memory subset. Libraries were prepared by immunoSEQ multiplex PCR; TCRdb keeps only in-frame clonotypes and omits some of them. The table shows over a million clones, with around 95% occurring only once.

The sequenced sample consisted of naive CD4+ T cells sorted from blood. Indicated subset: CD45RA+ positively selected. V is TRBV28 and J is TRBJ1-2; maybe TRBD1 (5 bases). The sequence was obtained from a man aged 30 to 39 in good health. This chain's CDR3 is CASSLSLGGGFF. DNA for the CDR3: TGTGCCAGCAGTTTATCCCTGGGGGGTGGGTTCTTC.